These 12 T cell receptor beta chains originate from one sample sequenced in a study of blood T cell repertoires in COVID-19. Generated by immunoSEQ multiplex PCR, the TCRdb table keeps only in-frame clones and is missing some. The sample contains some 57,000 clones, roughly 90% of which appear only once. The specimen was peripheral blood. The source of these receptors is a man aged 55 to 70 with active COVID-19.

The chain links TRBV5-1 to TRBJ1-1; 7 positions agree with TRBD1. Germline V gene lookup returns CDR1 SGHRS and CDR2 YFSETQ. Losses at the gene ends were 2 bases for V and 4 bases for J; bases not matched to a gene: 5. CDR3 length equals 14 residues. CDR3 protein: CASSLLQGSTEAFF. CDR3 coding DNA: TGCGCCAGCAGCTTATTACAGGGGTCCACTGAAGCTTTCTTT.

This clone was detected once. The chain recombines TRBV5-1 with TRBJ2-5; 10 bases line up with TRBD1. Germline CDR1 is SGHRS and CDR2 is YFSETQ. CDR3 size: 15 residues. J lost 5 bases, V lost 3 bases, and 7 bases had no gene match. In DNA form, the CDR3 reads TGCGCCAGCAGCTCCGGGGACAGGGGAGGCGAGACCCAGTACTTC. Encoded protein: CASSSGDRGGETQYF.

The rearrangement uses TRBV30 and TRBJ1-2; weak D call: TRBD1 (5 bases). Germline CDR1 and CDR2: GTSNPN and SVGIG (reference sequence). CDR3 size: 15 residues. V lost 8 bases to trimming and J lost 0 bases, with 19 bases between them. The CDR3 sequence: CARLSVAGTNYGYTF. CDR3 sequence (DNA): TGTGCCCGGCTCAGTGTCGCAGGGACTAACTATGGCTACACCTTC.

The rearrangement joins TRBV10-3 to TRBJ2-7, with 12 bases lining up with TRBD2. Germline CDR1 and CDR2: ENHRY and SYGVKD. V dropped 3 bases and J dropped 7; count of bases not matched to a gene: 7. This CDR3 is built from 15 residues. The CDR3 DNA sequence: TGTGCCATCAGTGAAAGACTAGCGGGGGTGGGTGAGCAGTACTTC. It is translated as CAISERLAGVGEQYF.

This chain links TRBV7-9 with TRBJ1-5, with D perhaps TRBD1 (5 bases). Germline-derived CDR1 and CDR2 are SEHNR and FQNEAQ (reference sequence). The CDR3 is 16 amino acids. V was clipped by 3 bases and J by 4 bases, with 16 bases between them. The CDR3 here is CASSFGGGRGNQPQHF. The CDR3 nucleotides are TGTGCCAGCAGCTTCGGTGGTGGTAGGGGAAATCAGCCCCAGCATTTT.

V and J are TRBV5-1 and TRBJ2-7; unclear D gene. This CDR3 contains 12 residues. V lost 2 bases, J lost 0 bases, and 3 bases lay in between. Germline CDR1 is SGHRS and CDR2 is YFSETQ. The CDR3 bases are TGCGCCAGCAGCTTTAGCTCCTACGAGCAGTACTTC. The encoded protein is CASSFSSYEQYF.

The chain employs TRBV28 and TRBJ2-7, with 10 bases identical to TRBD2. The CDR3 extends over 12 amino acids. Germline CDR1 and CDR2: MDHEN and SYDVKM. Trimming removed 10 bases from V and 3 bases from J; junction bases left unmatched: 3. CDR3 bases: TGTGCCATCGGGACTAGCGTCTACGAGCAGTACTTC. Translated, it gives CAIGTSVYEQYF.

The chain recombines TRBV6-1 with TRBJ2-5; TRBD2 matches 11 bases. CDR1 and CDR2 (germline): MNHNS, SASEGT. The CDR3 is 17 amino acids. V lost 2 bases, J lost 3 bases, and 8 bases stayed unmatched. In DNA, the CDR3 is TGTGCCAGCAGTGAACGGATAGCGGGGGGGAAAAAAGAGACCCAGTACTTC. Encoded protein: CASSERIAGGKKETQYF.

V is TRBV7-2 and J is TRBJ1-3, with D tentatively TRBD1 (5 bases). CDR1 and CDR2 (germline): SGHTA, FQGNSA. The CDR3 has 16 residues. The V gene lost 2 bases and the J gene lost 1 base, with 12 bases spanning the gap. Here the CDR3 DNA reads TGTGCCAGCAGCTTAATTCAGGGCTGGTCTGGAAACACCATATATTTT. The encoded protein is CASSLIQGWSGNTIYF.

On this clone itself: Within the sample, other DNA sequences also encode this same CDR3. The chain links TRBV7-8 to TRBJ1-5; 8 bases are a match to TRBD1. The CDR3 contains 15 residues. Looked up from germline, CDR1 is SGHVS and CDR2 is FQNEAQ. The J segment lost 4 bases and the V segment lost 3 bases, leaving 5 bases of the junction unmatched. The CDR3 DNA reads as TGTGCCAGCAGCTTGGTGGACAGGGAAAATCAGCCCCAGCATTTT. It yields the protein CASSLVDRENQPQHF.

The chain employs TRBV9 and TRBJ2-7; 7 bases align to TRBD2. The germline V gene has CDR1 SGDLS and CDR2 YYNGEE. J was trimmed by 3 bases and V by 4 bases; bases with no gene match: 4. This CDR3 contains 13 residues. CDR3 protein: CASSPSGNYEQYF. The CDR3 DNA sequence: TGTGCCAGCAGCCCGAGCGGGAACTACGAGCAGTACTTC.

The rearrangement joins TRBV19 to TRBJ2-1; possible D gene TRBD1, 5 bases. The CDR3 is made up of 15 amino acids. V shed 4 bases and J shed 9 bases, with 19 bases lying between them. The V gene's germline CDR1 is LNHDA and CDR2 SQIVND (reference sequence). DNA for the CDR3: TGTGCCAGTAGTACAAAGGGGTTCGATTCAGGTGAGCAGTTCTTC. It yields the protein CASSTKGFDSGEQFF.